The 21 T cell receptor beta chains below all came from one sample that was sequenced in a study of CD8+ T cells in alopecia areata. Isolated RNA was reverse transcribed into cDNA used as the sequencing template. The assay was immunoSEQ multiplex PCR, and TCRdb's table has in-frame clones only and misses some. This repertoire shows around 120,000 clones, over 60% found once; its top ten account for 2.8%. The specimen sequenced was CD4+ T cells sorted from blood. These receptors were obtained from a human donor in good health.

The rearrangement joins TRBV30 to TRBJ1-5, with a possible D match to TRBD1 (5 bases). The CDR3 has 16 amino acids. Germline V gives CDR1 GTSNPN, CDR2 SVGIG (reference sequence). Between the trimmed V and J ends, which lost 3 bases and 13 bases, there was a span of 28 bases. The CDR3 loop reads CAWSRVGVLSSYVQHF. The CDR3 DNA reads as TGTGCCTGGAGCAGGGTCGGGGTTTTAAGCTCTTACGTTCAGCATTTT.

The chain uses TRBV29-1 and TRBJ2-1; TRBD1 is a possible D gene (5 bases). This CDR3 has 14 residues. The germline V gene has CDR1 SQVTM and CDR2 ANQGSEA. Trimming took 7 bases from V and 2 from J, leaving 15 bases between them. The CDR3 sequence: CSAEAGLAYNEQFF. Here the CDR3 DNA reads TGCAGCGCCGAAGCAGGGCTGGCCTACAATGAGCAGTTCTTC.

The V and J genes are TRBV6-1 and TRBJ1-1; D is unclear. There are 12 residues in the CDR3. Trimming left V 8 bases short and J 4 bases short, with 11 bases between. Germline loops: CDR1 MNHNS, CDR2 SASEGT. The CDR3, as DNA: TGTGCCAGCGGTCCGCAGCGCACTGAAGCTTTCTTT. Translating gives CASGPQRTEAFF.

This chain connects TRBV29-1 to TRBJ2-7, with D possibly TRBD2 on 5 matching bases. Trimming shortened V by 6 bases and J by 6 bases, and 15 bases separated the two germline ends. CDR1 SQVTM and CDR2 ANQGSEA come from the germline V gene. The CDR3 has 12 amino acids. The DNA for the CDR3 is TGCAGCGTAGCTGAAAGCGGCGGCGAGCAGTACTTC. The encoded protein is CSVAESGGEQYF.

The rearrangement uses TRBV30 and TRBJ2-4; the D is unclear. V was trimmed by 3 bases and J by 6 bases, leaving 6 bases between them. CDR3 length: 11 amino acids. The germline V gene has CDR1 GTSNPN and CDR2 SVGIG (reference sequence). CDR3 bases: TGTGCCTGGAGCTCACCAAACATTCAGTACTTC. Encoded protein: CAWSSPNIQYF.

V is TRBV9 and J is TRBJ2-3, with D perhaps assigned TRBD1 or TRBD2 (5 bases each). From germline, CDR1 is SGDLS and CDR2 YYNGEE. Trimming removed 3 bases at V and 0 bases at J, with 17 bases between. There are 17 residues in the CDR3. CDR3 protein: CASSERTGAPSTDTQYF. As DNA, the CDR3 is TGTGCCAGCAGCGAAAGGACTGGGGCACCTAGCACAGATACGCAGTATTTT.

The V gene is TRBV29-1, the J gene TRBJ1-6; tentative D call: TRBD1 (5 bases). CDR3 size: 13 residues. The germline gives CDR1 SQVTM, CDR2 ANQGSEA. V was clipped by 0 bases and J by 10 bases, with 10 bases between them. CDR3 in DNA: TGCAGCGTTGAAGAGGTCGCAGGGTCACCCCTCCACTTT. Its protein is CSVEEVAGSPLHF.

V is TRBV6-4 and J is TRBJ2-2; 7 bases fit TRBD2. The CDR3 totals 15 residues. Trimming took 7 bases from V and 3 from J; bases not matched to a gene: 8. Germline loops: CDR1 MRHNA, CDR2 SNTAGT. DNA of the CDR3: TGTGCCAGCACCCTTAGCGGGCGTCACACCGGGGAGCTGTTTTTT. It translates to CASTLSGRHTGELFF.

The J gene is TRBJ2-1, the V gene TRBV5-6, with D unresolved. The CDR3 loop spans 13 amino acids. The V end lost 1 base, the J end lost 4 bases, and 6 bases lay between the germline ends. Germline V gives CDR1 SGHDT, CDR2 YYEEEE. The CDR3 is CASSLPRYNEQFF. The CDR3 DNA reads as TGTGCCAGCAGCTTGCCCAGGTACAATGAGCAGTTCTTC.

In this sample, this clone turned up once. One end of the junction is discordant with germline, which a read error may explain. The rearrangement links TRBV10-3 to TRBJ1-1; D may be TRBD1 (6 bases). The CDR3 runs 15 residues. Germline-derived CDR1 and CDR2 are ENHRY and SYGVKD. CDR3 nucleotide sequence: TGTGCCATCAGTGAGGGGCTGCAGGGGAACGCTGAAGCTTTCTTT. Protein product: CAISEGLQGNAEAFF.

This clone was seen more than once but under ten times. The chain has TRBV27 and TRBJ2-7; TRBD1 matches at 9 bases. Germline V gene data show CDR1 as MNHEY and CDR2 as SMNVEV (reference sequence). This CDR3 is 18 amino acids long. Trimming removed 6 bases from V and 2 bases from J; junction bases left unmatched: 17. CDR3 sequence reads: CASRGDRAPSPVTYEQYF. The DNA of the CDR3 is TGTGCCAGCAGAGGGGACAGGGCCCCCTCACCTGTTACCTACGAGCAGTACTTC.

The chain links TRBV2 to TRBJ2-4; 12 bases map to TRBD1. The J segment lost 14 bases and the V segment lost 3 bases, leaving 5 bases of the junction unmatched. CDR1 is SNHLY and CDR2 is FYNNEI in the germline V gene. CDR3 length equals 13 residues. The CDR3 DNA reads TGTGCCAGCAGTGAGGGACAGGGGGCAGTCGAGTACTTC. Translation gives CASSEGQGAVEYF.

CDR3 loop: CASSHRESGRDTQYF. The CDR3 DNA sequence: TGTGCCAGCAGCCACCGAGAATCGGGGAGAGATACGCAGTATTTT. V gene TRBV11-3 combines with J gene TRBJ2-3, with TRBD2 as a possible D gene (5 bases). The length of the CDR3 is 15 residues. The V and J ends lost 5 bases and 5 bases respectively, with 17 bases between them. Germline lookup yields CDR1 SGHNT and CDR2 YENEEA.

This clone was seen only a few times. The rearrangement joins TRBV7-2 to TRBJ1-2; D is ambiguous. CDR3 length: 15 residues. Trimming removed 2 bases at V and 0 bases at J, with 10 bases between. Per the germline V gene, CDR1 is SGHTA and CDR2 is FQGNSA. CDR3 loop: CASSLSSGANYGYTF. The DNA of the CDR3 is TGTGCCAGCAGCTTATCCAGCGGAGCTAACTATGGCTACACCTTC.

The CDR3 loop reads CATSRDWGPEETQYF. CDR3 DNA: TGTGCCACCAGCAGAGATTGGGGGCCCGAGGAGACCCAGTACTTC. The chain has TRBV15 and TRBJ2-5, with D perhaps TRBD1 (6 bases). Germline CDR1 reads LNHNV; CDR2 reads YYDKDF (reference sequence). The CDR3 is 15 residues long. V was shortened by 0 bases and J by 5 bases, with 13 bases between the two germline ends.

V usage is TRBV30 and J usage is TRBJ1-1; D not resolved. CDR1 is GTSNPN, CDR2 SVGIG, per germline (reference sequence). V shed 5 bases and J shed 3 bases, with 7 bases lying between them. The CDR3 consists of 11 residues. In nucleotides, the CDR3 is TGTGCCTGGCGGGGAGACACTGAAGCTTTCTTT. It yields the protein CAWRGDTEAFF. Complete variable domain (other parts from reference TRBV30 and TRBJ1-1): SQTIHQWPATLVQPVGSPLSLECTVEGTSNPNLYWYRQAAGRGLQLLFYSVGIGQISSEVPQNLSASRPQDRQFILSSKKLLLSDSGFYLCAWRGDTEAFFGQGTRLTVV.

V and J are TRBV30 and TRBJ2-3; TRBD1 matches at 9 bases. V lost 1 base, J lost 3 bases, and 5 bases stayed unmatched. Per germline, CDR1 GTSNPN and CDR2 SVGIG (reference sequence). CDR3 length: 15 amino acids. CDR3 in amino acids: CAWSAQGAPTDTQYF. The CDR3, as DNA: TGTGCCTGGAGTGCACAGGGGGCGCCTACAGATACGCAGTATTTT.

The sample holds a few counts of this clone. V is TRBV25-1 and J is TRBJ2-7; D is unresolved. CDR1 and CDR2 from the germline V gene are MGHDK and SYGVNS. This CDR3 is built from 12 residues. V was cut by 7 bases and J by 1 base, with 8 bases left in between. CDR3 sequence: CASKKESYEQYF. The DNA for the CDR3 is TGTGCCAGCAAAAAGGAATCCTACGAGCAGTACTTC.

This clone was observed a single time. This sequence joins TRBV2 and TRBJ2-6, with D tentatively TRBD1 (6 bases). Trimming removed 9 bases from V and 3 bases from J, with 9 bases in between. The CDR3 extends over 13 amino acids. Germline V gene sequence: CDR1 SNHLY, CDR2 FYNNEI. The DNA of the CDR3 is TGTGCCAGGGGGACAAATGGGGCCAACGTCCTGACTTTC. Translated, it gives CARGTNGANVLTF.

This clone occurred a few times. This rearrangement joins TRBV29-1 to TRBJ1-1; D is unclear. CDR1 and CDR2 from the germline V gene are SQVTM and ANQGSEA. The CDR3 loop spans 11 amino acids. The V end was cut by 7 bases, the J end by 2 bases, with 8 bases between. CDR3 sequence: CSGSSNTEAFF. The CDR3 bases are TGCAGCGGTTCAAGTAACACTGAAGCTTTCTTT.

This clone was counted between two and nine times. V gene TRBV29-1 combines with J gene TRBJ1-1; 8 positions match TRBD1. The V segment lost 4 bases and the J segment 5 bases; nucleotides outside the gene matches: 6. The CDR3 contains 13 residues. Germline CDR1 SQVTM, CDR2 ANQGSEA. As DNA, the CDR3 is TGCAGCGTTGGACAGGGGAAGGGGACTGAAGCTTTCTTT. It encodes CSVGQGKGTEAFF.